The rows below give T cell receptor beta chains drawn from one sample of a study of OX40 agonist ivuxolimab in advanced cancers. Some clones are missing from TCRdb's copy, which holds only in-frame ones; the method was immunoSEQ multiplex PCR. The table lists under 70,000 clones, about nine tenths of them singletons. Specimen: CD4+ or CD8+ T cells sorted from blood, collected in a trial of the OX40 agonist ivuxolimab. The receptors originated from an adult with an advanced solid tumor such as melanoma, head and neck, liver or kidney cancer. Each CDR3 is given with its conserved first and last residue. The D gene is left open where the match is weak. Expanded clones are given a class, and other clones once, few, many or no size at all.

TRBJ1-1 | NA | 15 | TRBV19 | NA | CASSILGKSNTEAFF | TGTGCCAGTAGTATTCTAGGAAAATCGAACACTGAAGCTTTCTTT
TRBJ2-1 | TRBD2 | 16 | TRBV4-2 | NA | CASSPSGTSGDNEQFF | TGTGCCAGCAGCCCGTCCGGGACTAGCGGCGACAATGAGCAGTTCTTC
TRBJ1-2 | TRBD1 | 13 | TRBV6-6 | NA | CASSHGQGGGYTF | TGTGCCAGCAGTCACGGACAGGGAGGTGGCTACACCTTC
TRBJ2-7 | NA | 14 | TRBV27 | once | CASRRDSKRREQYF | TGTGCCAGCAGAAGGGACTCAAAACGAAGGGAGCAGTACTTC
TRBJ1-4 | NA | 15 | TRBV15 | NA | CATSRDLGWGGKLFF | TGTGCCACCAGCAGAGATCTGGGGTGGGGGGGAAAACTGTTTTTT
TRBJ2-1 | NA | 11 | TRBV10-3 | NA | CAISQDRVQFF | TGTGCCATCAGCCAGGACAGAGTACAGTTCTTC
TRBJ1-2 | TRBD1 | 14 | TRBV6-6 | NA | CASSYRDRNYGYTF | TGTGCCAGCAGTTACCGGGACAGGAATTATGGCTACACCTTC
TRBJ2-2 | TRBD1 | 16 | TRBV2 | NA | CASSENGGQGTGELFF | TGTGCCAGCAGTGAAAACGGGGGACAGGGCACCGGGGAGCTGTTTTTT
TRBJ1-1 | NA | 15 | TRBV30 | once | CAWSHQHTGDTEAFF | TGTGCCTGGAGTCATCAACATACAGGCGACACTGAAGCTTTCTTT
TRBJ1-5 | TRBD1 | 15 | TRBV7-2 | NA | CASSLYTGGIQPQHF | TGTGCCAGCAGCTTATATACAGGGGGAATTCAGCCCCAGCATTTT
TRBJ2-1 | TRBD1 | 14 | TRBV15 | few | CATSTRTGDNEQFF | TGTGCCACCAGCACTCGGACAGGAGACAATGAGCAGTTCTTC
TRBJ1-1 | NA | 13 | TRBV7-3 | once | CASSLQGYTEAFF | TGTGCCAGCAGCTTACAGGGCTACACTGAAGCTTTCTTT
TRBJ1-2 | NA | 11 | TRBV9 | NA | CASASGDGYTF | TGTGCCAGCGCTTCAGGGGATGGCTACACCTTC
TRBJ2-1 | NA | 13 | TRBV18 | NA | CASSFGTAQEQFF | TGTGCCAGCTCATTTGGGACGGCACAAGAGCAGTTCTTC
TRBJ2-7 | NA | 13 | TRBV5-1 | once | CASSLEISYEQYF | TGCGCCAGCAGCTTAGAGATCTCCTACGAGCAGTACTTC
TRBJ2-7 | TRBD2 | 11 | TRBV20-1 | NA | CSAGGVGEQYF | TGCAGTGCTGGGGGGGTGGGCGAGCAGTACTTC
TRBJ2-7 | TRBD1 | 15 | TRBV28 | NA | CASTLGQPPSYEQYF | TGTGCCAGCACCCTGGGACAGCCGCCCTCCTACGAGCAGTACTTC
TRBJ1-2 | TRBD1 | 14 | TRBV7-9 | NA | CASTPDRVFYGYTF | TGTGCCAGCACCCCCGACAGGGTATTCTATGGCTACACCTTC
TRBJ1-2 | NA | 12 | TRBV15 | NA | CATSRDSYGYTF | TGTGCCACCAGCAGAGATTCATATGGCTACACCTTC
TRBJ2-1 | NA | 15 | TRBV5-4 | once | CASSRDLGNNNEQFF | TGTGCCAGCAGCCGGGACCTAGGGAACAACAATGAGCAGTTCTTC
TRBJ2-6 | NA | 15 | TRBV2 | NA | CASSRGQSGANVLTF | TGTGCCAGCAGCCGCGGACAGTCTGGGGCCAACGTCCTGACTTTC
TRBJ1-2 | TRBD1 | 13 | TRBV5-1 | NA | CASSWGTGEGYTF | TGCGCCAGCAGCTGGGGGACAGGGGAAGGCTACACCTTC